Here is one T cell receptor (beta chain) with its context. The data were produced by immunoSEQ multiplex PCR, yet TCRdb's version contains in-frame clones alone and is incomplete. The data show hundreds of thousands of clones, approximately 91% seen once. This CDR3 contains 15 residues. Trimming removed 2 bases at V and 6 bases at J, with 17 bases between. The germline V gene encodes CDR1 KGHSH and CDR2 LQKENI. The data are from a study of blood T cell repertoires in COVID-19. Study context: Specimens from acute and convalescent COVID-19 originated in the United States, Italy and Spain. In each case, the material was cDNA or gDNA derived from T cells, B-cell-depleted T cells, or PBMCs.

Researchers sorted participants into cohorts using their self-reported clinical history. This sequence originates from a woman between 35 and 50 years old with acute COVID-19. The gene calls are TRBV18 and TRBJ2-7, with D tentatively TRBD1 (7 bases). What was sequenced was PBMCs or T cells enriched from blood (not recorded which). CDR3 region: CASSPTEGARGEQYF. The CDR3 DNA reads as TGTGCCAGCTCACCAACCGAGGGGGCGCGGGGCGAGCAGTACTTC.